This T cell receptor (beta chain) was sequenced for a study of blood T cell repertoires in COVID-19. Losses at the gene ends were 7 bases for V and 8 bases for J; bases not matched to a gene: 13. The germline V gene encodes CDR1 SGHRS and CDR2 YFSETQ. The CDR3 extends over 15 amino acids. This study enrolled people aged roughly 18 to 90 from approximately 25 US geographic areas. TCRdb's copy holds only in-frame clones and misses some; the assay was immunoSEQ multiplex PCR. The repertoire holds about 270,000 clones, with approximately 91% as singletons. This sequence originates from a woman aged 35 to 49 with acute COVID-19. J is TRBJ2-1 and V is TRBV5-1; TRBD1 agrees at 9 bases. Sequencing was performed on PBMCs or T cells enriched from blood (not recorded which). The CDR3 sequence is CASSLRQGGSDEQFF. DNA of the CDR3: TGCGCCAGCTCACTTCGACAGGGGGGCAGTGATGAGCAGTTCTTC.